Listed here is a single T cell receptor beta chain. One end of the junction varies from germline; a read error may be responsible. The TCRbeta library was prepared with unique molecular identifiers. TCRdb re-called the PCR reads through MiXCR, storing one row per CDR3 protein. The profile shows 230,000 or so distinct CDR3 sequences, about 12% of them singletons. The entry originates in a study of T-cell reconstitution after alpha-beta-depleted transplantation in children. The CDR3 sequence is 13 residues long. Germline V lookup: CDR1 MNHNY, CDR2 SVGAGI (reference sequence). The receptor was isolated from a human donor who donated a stem cell graft to a child with acute lymphoblastic leukemia. The rearrangement links TRBV6-6 to TRBJ1-4; D gene uncertain. The sequencing used PBMCs from the stem cell graft donor, collected from the stem cell graft. CDR3 residues: CASSPQRGEKLFF. The CDR3 region has the DNA TGTGCCAGCAGTCCACAGCGGGGTGAAAAACTGTTTTTC.